Below are 25 T cell receptor beta chains sequenced from a single sample in a study of circulating and synovial CD4+ cells in juvenile arthritis. Generated by immunoSEQ multiplex PCR, the TCRdb table keeps only in-frame clones and is missing some. Among around 32,000 clones listed, about 95% were seen once. Material for sequencing was CD4+ T cells from blood. The origin of the receptors is a human donor with juvenile idiopathic arthritis.

The chain has TRBV27 and TRBJ2-2, with a weak D call TRBD1 (6 bases). The germline V gene encodes CDR1 MNHEY and CDR2 SMNVEV (reference sequence). The CDR3 runs 15 residues. V was trimmed by 2 bases and J by 1 base, leaving 8 bases between them. CDR3 nucleotide sequence: TGTGCCAGCAGTTTAACGACAGGGAACACCGGGGAGCTGTTTTTT. Its protein is CASSLTTGNTGELFF.

The chain employs TRBV6-1 and TRBJ2-1; possible D gene TRBD2, 5 bases. This CDR3 is built from 14 residues. Between the trimmed V and J ends, which lost 5 bases and 2 bases, there was a span of 10 bases. Per the germline V gene, CDR1 is MNHNS and CDR2 is SASEGT. CDR3 coding DNA: TGTGCCAGCAGTCCCGGGAACCCCTACAATGAGCAGTTCTTC. Translated, it gives CASSPGNPYNEQFF.

CDR3 sequence reads: CASSDSAGGFDTQYF. As DNA, the CDR3 is TGTGCCAGCAGTGACTCTGCGGGAGGGTTCGATACGCAGTATTTT. The rearrangement joins TRBV6-4 to TRBJ2-3, with 9 bases that match TRBD2. V shed 0 bases and J 6 bases; nucleotides not matched to a gene: 4. Per germline, CDR1 MRHNA and CDR2 SNTAGT. The CDR3 spans 15 residues.

The chain recombines TRBV5-6 with TRBJ2-2; tentative D call: TRBD2 (5 bases). Germline loops: CDR1 SGHDT, CDR2 YYEEEE. The CDR3 extends over 19 amino acids. V was trimmed by 1 base and J by 6 bases, leaving 25 bases between them. The CDR3 here is CASSLYVGSFRTTAGELFF. The DNA for the CDR3 is TGTGCCAGCAGCTTGTATGTTGGGAGTTTTCGTACCACCGCCGGGGAGCTGTTTTTT.

This chain connects TRBV6-1 to TRBJ1-1; no firm D call. Trimming stripped 4 bases from V and 4 bases from J, with 13 bases between. Per the germline V gene, CDR1 is MNHNS and CDR2 is SASEGT. CDR3 length: 14 residues. The CDR3 DNA sequence: TGTGCCAGCAGTGTTGAGGGTCGAGGCACTGAAGCTTTCTTT. Encoded protein: CASSVEGRGTEAFF.

The chain joins TRBV27 to TRBJ1-1, with unresolved D. V was pared by 7 bases and J by 5 bases, with 23 bases between. The germline gives CDR1 MNHEY, CDR2 SMNVEV (reference sequence). This CDR3 comprises 16 residues. The CDR3 DNA reads as TGTGCCAGCAAGAGGGCTGGCTCGGGGAGGTGGACTGAAGCTTTCTTT. The encoded protein is CASKRAGSGRWTEAFF.

This rearrangement joins TRBV30 to TRBJ2-7; 10 bases map to TRBD2. The length of the CDR3 is 15 residues. In germline, CDR1 is GTSNPN, CDR2 SVGIG (reference sequence). V was clipped by 0 bases and J by 4 bases; unmatched bases: 6. As DNA, the CDR3 is TGTGCCTGGAGTGTACAGGGACTAGCGCGTTACGAGCAGTACTTC. It specifies CAWSVQGLARYEQYF.

A single count supports this clone. The J gene is TRBJ2-1, the V gene TRBV19; D uncertain. Trimming left V 3 bases short and J 6 bases short, with 15 bases between. The germline V gene encodes CDR1 LNHDA and CDR2 SQIVND (reference sequence). CDR3 size: 15 residues. CDR3 loop: CASSISGNIPNEQFF. The CDR3 DNA is TGTGCCAGTAGTATCTCAGGAAACATTCCCAATGAGCAGTTCTTC.

This clone was seen only once. The junction and the germline gene differ at one end; a read error may be behind it. Other nucleotide sequences from this sample produce the same CDR3. The chain carries TRBV7-8 and TRBJ1-6; TRBD1 might be the D (6 bases). This CDR3 is 16 amino acids long. From germline, CDR1 is SGHVS and CDR2 FQNEAQ. Here the CDR3 reads CASSSNTAGTYSPLHF. CDR3 coding DNA: TGTGCCAGCAGCTCGAATACAGCCGGGACATATTCCCCCCTCCACTTT. Full variable domain (remainder filled in from reference TRBV7-8 and TRBJ1-6): GAGVSQSPRYKVAKRGQDVALRCDPISGHVSLFWYQQALGQGPEFLTYFQNEAQLDKSGLPSDRFFAERPEGSVSTLKIQRTQQEDSAVYLCASSSNTAGTYSPLHFGNGTRLTVT.

The V call is TRBV18, the J call TRBJ1-2, with no clear D. Trimming stripped 3 bases from V and 6 bases from J, with 17 bases between. The CDR3 length is 15 residues. The V gene's germline CDR1 is KGHSH and CDR2 LQKENI. The CDR3 protein is CASSPPGGGPHGYTF. CDR3 DNA sequence: TGTGCCAGCTCACCCCCGGGAGGAGGGCCCCATGGCTACACCTTC. Based on the CDR3 plus reference TRBV18 and TRBJ1-2, the full variable domain is NAGVMQNPRHLVRRRGQEARLRCSPMKGHSHVYWYRQLPEEGLKFMVYLQKENIIDESGMPKERFSAEFPKEGPSILRIQQVVRGDSAAYFCASSPPGGGPHGYTFGSGTRLTVV.

This sequence joins TRBV4-2 and TRBJ2-7; 8 nucleotides agree with TRBD2. Looked up from germline, CDR1 is LGHNA and CDR2 is YNFKEQ. The ends lost 3 bases at V and 2 bases at J; junction bases unmatched: 6. This CDR3 is built from 15 residues. CDR3 loop: CASSQSPGGTYEQYF. The CDR3 DNA is TGTGCCAGCAGCCAGTCCCCGGGGGGGACCTACGAGCAGTACTTC.

The rearrangement joins TRBV7-8 to TRBJ1-3; D not resolved. Germline V gives CDR1 SGHVS, CDR2 FQNEAQ. The CDR3 has 15 residues. The V end was cut by 2 bases, the J end by 12 bases, with 20 bases between. In DNA form, the CDR3 reads TGTGCCAGCAGCTTACTTATAGAGGGTAGAAGCGGCATATATTTT. Encoded protein: CASSLLIEGRSGIYF.

This chain uses TRBV7-2 with TRBJ1-2; 10 nucleotides match TRBD1. The CDR3 has 14 residues. V shed 5 bases and J 5 bases; nucleotides not matched to a gene: 5. CDR1 and CDR2 from the germline V gene are SGHTA and FQGNSA. In DNA, the CDR3 is TGTGCCAGCAGCACTGACAGGGGGCCTTATGGCTACACCTTC. As protein: CASSTDRGPYGYTF.

J is TRBJ1-5 and V is TRBV18, with 7 bases matching TRBD1. The V gene end was trimmed by 5 bases and the J gene end by 9 bases; junction bases not matched to a gene: 7. Per germline, CDR1 KGHSH and CDR2 LQKENI. CDR3 size: 13 residues. CDR3 loop: CASSIQTGRPQHF. As DNA, the CDR3 is TGTGCCAGCTCAATCCAGACAGGGCGGCCCCAGCATTTT.

The rearrangement uses TRBV27 and TRBJ1-5, with no clear D. CDR3 length: 16 amino acids. The germline gives CDR1 MNHEY, CDR2 SMNVEV (reference sequence). Trimming left V 0 bases short and J 0 bases short, with 9 bases between. The CDR3 bases are TGTGCCAGCAGTTTATCCCAGACTTATAGCAATCAGCCCCAGCATTTT. This encodes CASSLSQTYSNQPQHF.

The rearrangement links TRBV11-2 to TRBJ1-5; 7 bases match TRBD1. This CDR3 is 15 amino acids long. The V gene end was trimmed by 3 bases and the J gene end by 4 bases; junction bases not matched to a gene: 6. CDR1 is SGHAT and CDR2 is FQNNGV in the germline V gene. In DNA, the CDR3 is TGTGCCAGCAGCTTGGCCCCAGGGGGGAATCAGCCCCAGCATTTT. It is translated as CASSLAPGGNQPQHF.

This rearrangement joins TRBV9 to TRBJ2-3; D uncertain. Looked up from germline, CDR1 is SGDLS and CDR2 is YYNGEE. V was trimmed by 4 bases and J by 0 bases, leaving 18 bases between them. The CDR3 totals 17 residues. DNA for the CDR3: TGTGCCAGCAGCCCTCCTCCTATTCTCTCGAGCACAGATACGCAGTATTTT. Translation gives CASSPPPILSSTDTQYF.

The chain recombines TRBV10-3 with TRBJ1-2; possible D gene TRBD1, 6 bases. Germline CDR1 ENHRY, CDR2 SYGVKD. Trimming stripped 3 bases from V and 2 bases from J, with 10 bases between. The CDR3 runs 14 residues. CDR3: CAISDWGLNYGYTF. CDR3 DNA: TGTGCCATCAGTGACTGGGGGCTAAACTATGGCTACACCTTC.

This clone was recorded a few times. V is TRBV7-6 and J is TRBJ1-3, with TRBD1 identical over 7 bases. V lost 1 base to trimming and J lost 2 bases; unmatched junction nucleotides: 8. Germline V gene sequence: CDR1 SGHVS, CDR2 FNYEAQ. The CDR3 sequence is 17 residues long. The chain's CDR3 is CASSLDPGQHTGNTIYF. CDR3 DNA sequence: TGTGCCAGCAGCTTAGACCCGGGACAGCACACTGGAAACACCATATATTTT. The variable domain in full, completed from reference TRBV7-6 and TRBJ1-3, reads GAGVSQSPRYKVTKRGQDVALRCDPISGHVSLYWYRQALGQGPEFLTYFNYEAQQDKSGLPNDRFSAERPEGSISTLTIQRTEQRDSAMYRCASSLDPGQHTGNTIYFGEGSWLTVV.

The J gene is TRBJ2-3, the V gene TRBV7-3, with a possible D match to TRBD1 (6 bases). This CDR3 contains 16 residues. CDR1 is SGHTA and CDR2 is FQGTGA in the germline V gene. V lost 1 base and J 1 base, leaving 12 bases between the germline ends. The CDR3 DNA is TGTGCCAGCAGCTTAAGGGGGCCCCTCGGCACAGATACGCAGTATTTT. This encodes CASSLRGPLGTDTQYF.

J is TRBJ2-1 and V is TRBV29-1; 10 nucleotides match TRBD2. V shed 5 bases, J shed 4 bases, and the junction held 8 bases outside the gene matches. The germline CDR1 and CDR2 sequences are SQVTM and ANQGSEA. CDR3 size: 15 residues. CDR3 in amino acids: CSVPGGTSVYNEQFF. As DNA, the CDR3 is TGCAGCGTTCCTGGAGGGACTAGCGTTTACAATGAGCAGTTCTTC.

The rearrangement uses TRBV6-1 and TRBJ2-1, with D tentatively TRBD2 (6 bases). This CDR3 region has 19 residues. Per germline, CDR1 MNHNS and CDR2 SASEGT. Trimming took off 1 base at V and 6 bases at J, with 25 bases between the two ends. The DNA of the CDR3 is TGTGCCAGCAGTGAAGATACTAGACTAGGGAGGTGGATAGTCAATGAGCAGTTCTTC. This gives the protein CASSEDTRLGRWIVNEQFF.

The rearrangement uses TRBV19 and TRBJ2-6; D possibly corresponds to TRBD1 (5 bases). Trimming took 6 bases from V and 0 from J, leaving 9 bases between them. Germline assignment: CDR1 LNHDA and CDR2 SQIVND (reference sequence). The CDR3 sequence is 15 residues long. CDR3 coding DNA: TGTGCCAGTAGCCAGGGCACCTCTGGGGCCAACGTCCTGACTTTC. Encoded protein: CASSQGTSGANVLTF.

The CDR3 coding sequence is TGTGCCAGCAGCCCGACTAGCGGTTACACAGATACGCAGTATTTT. Its protein is CASSPTSGYTDTQYF. The chain has TRBV9 and TRBJ2-3; TRBD2 matches 9 bases. CDR1 SGDLS and CDR2 YYNGEE come from the germline V gene. After removal of 4 bases from V and 2 bases from J, the junction contained 5 bases not matched to a gene. The CDR3 runs 15 residues.

This chain links TRBV6-5 with TRBJ2-2, with 7 bases aligning to TRBD2. The CDR3 contains 14 residues. Germline V lookup: CDR1 MNHEY, CDR2 SVGAGI. V gave up 6 bases and J gave up 1 base; unmatched junction bases: 2. As DNA, the CDR3 is TGTGCCAGCAGAGCGGGAATGAACACCGGGGAGCTGTTTTTT. This encodes CASRAGMNTGELFF.